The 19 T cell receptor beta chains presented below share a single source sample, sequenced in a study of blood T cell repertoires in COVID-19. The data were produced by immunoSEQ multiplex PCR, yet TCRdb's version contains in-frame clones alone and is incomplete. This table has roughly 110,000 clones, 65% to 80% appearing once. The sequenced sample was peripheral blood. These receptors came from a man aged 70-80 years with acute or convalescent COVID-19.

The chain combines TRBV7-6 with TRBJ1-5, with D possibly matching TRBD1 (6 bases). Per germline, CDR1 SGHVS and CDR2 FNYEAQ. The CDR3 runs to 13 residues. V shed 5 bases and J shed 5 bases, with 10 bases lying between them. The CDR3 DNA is TGTGCCAGCAGCCAATGGACAGATCAGCCCCAGCATTTT. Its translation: CASSQWTDQPQHF.

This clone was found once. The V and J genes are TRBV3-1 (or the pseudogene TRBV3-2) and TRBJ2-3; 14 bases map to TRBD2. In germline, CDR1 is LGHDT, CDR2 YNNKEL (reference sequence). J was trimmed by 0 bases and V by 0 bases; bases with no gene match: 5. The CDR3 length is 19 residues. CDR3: CASSQDGLAGGISTDTQYF. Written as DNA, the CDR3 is TGTGCCAGCAGCCAAGATGGACTAGCGGGGGGAATTAGCACAGATACGCAGTATTTT.

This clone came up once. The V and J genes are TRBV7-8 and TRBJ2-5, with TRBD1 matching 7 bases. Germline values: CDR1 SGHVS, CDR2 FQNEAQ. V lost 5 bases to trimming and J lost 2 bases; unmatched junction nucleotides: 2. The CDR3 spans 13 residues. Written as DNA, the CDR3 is TGTGCCAGCAGCCTCAGGGGGCAAGAGACCCAGTACTTC. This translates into CASSLRGQETQYF.

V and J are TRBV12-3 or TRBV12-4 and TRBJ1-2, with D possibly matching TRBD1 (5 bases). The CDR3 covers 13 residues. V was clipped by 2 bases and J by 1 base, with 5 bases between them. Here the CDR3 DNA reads TGTGCCAGCAGTTTACAGGGTAACTATGGCTACACCTTC. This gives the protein CASSLQGNYGYTF.

The CDR3 sequence: CASSRDSGYGYTF. CDR3 coding DNA: TGTGCCAGCAGCCGGGACAGCGGCTATGGCTACACCTTC. V gene TRBV7-3 combines with J gene TRBJ1-2; TRBD1 matches 7 bases. Unmatched junction bases numbered 4, after V lost 5 bases and J lost 4 bases. This CDR3 has 13 residues. Germline V lookup: CDR1 SGHTA, CDR2 FQGTGA.

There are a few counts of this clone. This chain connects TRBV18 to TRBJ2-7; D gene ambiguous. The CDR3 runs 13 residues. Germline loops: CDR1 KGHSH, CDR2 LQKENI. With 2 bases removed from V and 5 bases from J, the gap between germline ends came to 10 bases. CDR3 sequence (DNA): TGTGCCAGCTCACCATACCAGGTCCACGAGCAGTACTTC. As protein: CASSPYQVHEQYF.

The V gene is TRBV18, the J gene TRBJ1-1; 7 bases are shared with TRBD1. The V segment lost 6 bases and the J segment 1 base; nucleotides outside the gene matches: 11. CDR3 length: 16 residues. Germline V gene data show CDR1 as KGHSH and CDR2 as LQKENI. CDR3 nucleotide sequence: TGTGCCAGCTCTCAGAACCTCGGGACAGCGAACACTGAAGCTTTCTTT. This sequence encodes CASSQNLGTANTEAFF.

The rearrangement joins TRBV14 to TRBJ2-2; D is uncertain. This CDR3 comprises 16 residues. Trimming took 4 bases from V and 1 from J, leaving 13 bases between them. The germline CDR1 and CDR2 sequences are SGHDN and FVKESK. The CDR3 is CASSPRPALNTGELFF. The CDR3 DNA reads TGTGCCAGCAGCCCCAGGCCTGCCTTGAACACCGGGGAGCTGTTTTTT.

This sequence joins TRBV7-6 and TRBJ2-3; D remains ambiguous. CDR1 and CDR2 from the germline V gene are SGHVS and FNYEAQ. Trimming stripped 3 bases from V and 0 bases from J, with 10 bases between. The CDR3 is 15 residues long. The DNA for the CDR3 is TGTGCCAGCAGCTTTCTGAAGACTAGCACAGATACGCAGTATTTT. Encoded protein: CASSFLKTSTDTQYF.

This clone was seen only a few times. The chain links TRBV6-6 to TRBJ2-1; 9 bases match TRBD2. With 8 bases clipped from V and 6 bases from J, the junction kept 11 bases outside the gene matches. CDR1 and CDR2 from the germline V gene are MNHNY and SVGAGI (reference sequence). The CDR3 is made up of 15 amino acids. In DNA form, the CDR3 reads TGTGCCAGCCAGGAATCGGCGGGGGGGAGCAATGAGCAGTTCTTC. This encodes CASQESAGGSNEQFF.

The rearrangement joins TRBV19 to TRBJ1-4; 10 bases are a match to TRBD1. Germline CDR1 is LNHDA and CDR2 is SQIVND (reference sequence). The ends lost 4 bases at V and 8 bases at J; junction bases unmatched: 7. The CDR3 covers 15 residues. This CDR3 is CASSTSGTGVEKLFF. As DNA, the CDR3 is TGTGCCAGTAGTACCTCCGGGACAGGGGTCGAAAAACTGTTTTTT.

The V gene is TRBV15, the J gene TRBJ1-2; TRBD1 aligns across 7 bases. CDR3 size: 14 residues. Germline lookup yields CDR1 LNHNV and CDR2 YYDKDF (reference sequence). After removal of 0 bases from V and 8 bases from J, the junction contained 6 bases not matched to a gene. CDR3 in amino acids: CATSREEGAGGYTF. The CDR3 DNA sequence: TGTGCCACCAGCAGAGAGGAGGGGGCAGGAGGCTACACCTTC.

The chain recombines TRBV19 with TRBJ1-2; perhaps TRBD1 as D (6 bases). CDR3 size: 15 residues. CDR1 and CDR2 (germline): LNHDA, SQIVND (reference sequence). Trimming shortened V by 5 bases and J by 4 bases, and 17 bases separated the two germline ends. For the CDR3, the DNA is TGTGCCAGTAGTGCCCGAATACAGGGTAGCTATGGCTACACCTTC. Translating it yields CASSARIQGSYGYTF.

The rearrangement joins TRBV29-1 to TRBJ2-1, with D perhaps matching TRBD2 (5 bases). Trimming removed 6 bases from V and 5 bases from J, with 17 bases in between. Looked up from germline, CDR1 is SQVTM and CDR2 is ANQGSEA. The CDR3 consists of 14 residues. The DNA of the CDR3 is TGCAGCGTGGACCCTAGGACTTTTAACAATGAGCAGTTCTTC. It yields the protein CSVDPRTFNNEQFF.

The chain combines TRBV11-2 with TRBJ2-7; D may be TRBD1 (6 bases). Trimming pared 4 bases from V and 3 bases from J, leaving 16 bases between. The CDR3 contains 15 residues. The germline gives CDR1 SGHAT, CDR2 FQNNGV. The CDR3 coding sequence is TGTGCCAGCAGCTCACTACAGGGTTGGAGCTACGAGCAGTACTTC. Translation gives CASSSLQGWSYEQYF.

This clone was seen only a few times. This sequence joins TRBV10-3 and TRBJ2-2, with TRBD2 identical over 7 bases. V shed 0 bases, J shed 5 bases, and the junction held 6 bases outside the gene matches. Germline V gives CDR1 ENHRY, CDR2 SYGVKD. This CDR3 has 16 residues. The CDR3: CAISESNQGGTGELFF. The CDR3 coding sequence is TGTGCCATCAGTGAGTCGAATCAGGGAGGGACCGGGGAGCTGTTTTTT.

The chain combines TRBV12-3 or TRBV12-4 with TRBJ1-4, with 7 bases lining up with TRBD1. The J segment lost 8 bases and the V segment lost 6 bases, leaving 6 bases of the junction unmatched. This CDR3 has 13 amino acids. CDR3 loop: CASRSTGNEKLFF. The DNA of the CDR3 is TGTGCCAGCAGATCGACAGGGAACGAAAAACTGTTTTTT.

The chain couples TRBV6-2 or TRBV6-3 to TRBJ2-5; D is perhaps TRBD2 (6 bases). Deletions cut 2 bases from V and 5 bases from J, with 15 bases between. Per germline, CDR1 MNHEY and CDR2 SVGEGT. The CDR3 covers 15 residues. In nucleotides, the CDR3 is TGTGCCAGCAGTTACCCGGGGACCCGGGGGGAGACCCAGTACTTC. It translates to CASSYPGTRGETQYF.

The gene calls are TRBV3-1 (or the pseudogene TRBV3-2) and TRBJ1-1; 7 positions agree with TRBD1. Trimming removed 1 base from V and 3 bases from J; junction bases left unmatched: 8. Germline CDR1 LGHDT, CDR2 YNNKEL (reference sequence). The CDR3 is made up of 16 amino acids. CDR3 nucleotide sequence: TGTGCCAGCAGCCAAGGGGCAGGGGGTAGGGACACTGAAGCTTTCTTT. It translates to CASSQGAGGRDTEAFF.